This T cell receptor (beta chain) was captured in a study of spatial heterogeneity in lung cancer. Study summary: Sequences of the beta chain were consistently detected in greater numbers than alpha-chain sequences.

This clonotype was seen only a few times. Every TCR cDNA molecule bore its own unique molecular identifier. TCRdb redid the calling of the 5' RACE reads with MiXCR, one entry per CDR3 protein. The sample records tens of thousands of distinct CDR3 sequences, over 9.5% being singletons. Time point noted: sample taken at primary tumor resection. The study sequenced unsorted whole RNA from tumor, nontumor lung or frozen PBMC. The CDR3 sequence is 16 residues long. The V gene lost 6 bases and the J gene lost 0 bases, with 12 bases spanning the gap. The germline V gene has CDR1 MNHEY and CDR2 SMNVEV (reference sequence).

The receptor comes from a male donor with early-stage non-small cell lung cancer. The gene calls are TRBV27 and TRBJ2-6; a weak D match, TRBD1 (5 bases). The sample was PBMCs, taken at surgery. CDR3 protein: CASRSWGSSGANVLTF. The CDR3 nucleotides read TGTGCCAGCAGATCGTGGGGCAGCTCTGGGGCCAACGTCCTGACTTTC.